Below, 20 T cell receptor beta chains from the same sample are listed, as sequenced in a study of blood T cell repertoires in COVID-19. The assay was immunoSEQ multiplex PCR, and TCRdb's table has in-frame clones only and misses some. The profile shows approximately 260,000 clones, about 86% of them singletons. Sequenced: peripheral blood. The receptors were sampled from a man aged 18-30 years with active or convalescent COVID-19.

The CDR3 DNA follows: TGTGCCACCAGCAACCCGGGAGGTATCCCAGATACGCAGTATTTT. This sequence encodes CATSNPGGIPDTQYF. V is TRBV15 and J is TRBJ2-3, with 7 nucleotides matching TRBD2. The J segment lost 4 bases and the V segment lost 4 bases, leaving 8 bases of the junction unmatched. CDR3 length: 15 amino acids. CDR1 and CDR2 from the germline V gene are LNHNV and YYDKDF (reference sequence). Complete variable domain (other parts from reference TRBV15 and TRBJ2-3): DAMVIQNPRYQVTQFGKPVTLSCSQTLNHNVMYWYQQKSSQAPKLLFHYYDKDFNNEADTPDNFQSRRPNTSFCFLDIRSPGLGDTAMYLCATSNPGGIPDTQYFGPGTRLTVL.

This clone showed up just once. This chain connects TRBV2 to TRBJ2-2, with 7 nucleotides matching TRBD1. CDR3 length: 16 residues. Germline V gives CDR1 SNHLY, CDR2 FYNNEI. Unmatched junction bases numbered 9, after V lost 6 bases and J lost 2 bases. DNA for the CDR3: TGTGCCAGCAGCGACTTGGGACAGCAAAACACCGGGGAGCTGTTTTTT. Translation: CASSDLGQQNTGELFF.

The chain uses TRBV12-3 or TRBV12-4 and TRBJ1-2; unclear D gene. The V end lost 7 bases, the J end lost 4 bases, and 10 bases lay between the germline ends. The CDR3 consists of 12 residues. This chain's CDR3 is CASKPESYGYTF. Here the CDR3 DNA reads TGTGCCAGCAAACCAGAAAGCTATGGCTACACCTTC.

V usage is TRBV13 and J usage is TRBJ2-5; D remains unclear. CDR1 and CDR2 (germline): PRHDT, FYEKMQ (reference sequence). This CDR3 contains 11 residues. V dropped 1 base and J dropped 5 bases, with 2 bases sitting between them. This chain's CDR3 is CASSLAETQYF. In nucleotides, the CDR3 is TGTGCCAGCAGCTTAGCTGAGACCCAGTACTTC. The full variable domain, rest sourced from reference TRBV13 and TRBJ2-5, is AAGVIQSPRHLIKEKRETATLKCYPIPRHDTVYWYQQGPGQDPQFLISFYEKMQSDKGSIPDRFSAQQFSDYHSELNMSSLELGDSALYFCASSLAETQYFGPGTRLLVL.

This clone appeared once. The chain is built from TRBV28 and TRBJ1-2, with D possibly matching TRBD1 (5 bases). From germline, CDR1 is MDHEN and CDR2 SYDVKM. Trimming pared 3 bases from V and 8 bases from J, leaving 13 bases between. The CDR3 contains 13 residues. Written as DNA, the CDR3 is TGTGCCAGCAGTTTGATCCAGGGAGGAGGCTACACCTTC. Translated: CASSLIQGGGYTF.

The CDR3 protein is CAWSVGSYNEQFF. CDR3 coding DNA: TGTGCCTGGAGTGTCGGTTCCTACAATGAGCAGTTCTTC. The rearrangement links TRBV30 to TRBJ2-1, with no clear D. The CDR3 is 13 amino acids. Looked up from germline, CDR1 is GTSNPN and CDR2 is SVGIG (reference sequence). V dropped 0 bases and J dropped 1 base, with 4 bases sitting between them.

V gene TRBV27 combines with J gene TRBJ2-7, with 8 bases that match TRBD1. V gave up 4 bases and J gave up 7 bases; unmatched junction bases: 12. Germline CDR1 reads MNHEY; CDR2 reads SMNVEV (reference sequence). The CDR3 is 15 residues long. CDR3 amino acids: CASSSWTGRPSEQYF. Here the CDR3 DNA reads TGTGCCAGCAGTTCCTGGACAGGGCGTCCGTCAGAGCAGTACTTC.

The chain is built from TRBV29-1 and TRBJ2-3; D unclear. The V and J ends lost 6 bases and 1 base respectively, with 20 bases between them. This CDR3 contains 16 residues. The V gene's germline CDR1 is SQVTM and CDR2 ANQGSEA. The CDR3 loop is CSVDSPPLGGTDTQYF. Written as DNA, the CDR3 is TGCAGCGTAGATTCCCCCCCCCTAGGTGGCACAGATACGCAGTATTTT.

This clone turned up a few times. The gene calls are TRBV28 and TRBJ2-1; TRBD2 aligns across 9 bases. CDR3 length: 12 residues. The V segment lost 6 bases and the J segment 6 bases; nucleotides outside the gene matches: 0. Germline CDR1 reads MDHEN; CDR2 reads SYDVKM. DNA for the CDR3: TGTGCCAGCAGGGGACTAGCCAATGAGCAGTTCTTC. As protein: CASRGLANEQFF. The variable domain in full, completed from reference TRBV28 and TRBJ2-1, reads DVKVTQSSRYLVKRTGEKVFLECVQDMDHENMFWYRQDPGLGLRLIYFSYDVKMKEKGDIPEGYSVSREKKERFSLILESASTNQTSMYLCASRGLANEQFFGPGTRLTVL.

Here the CDR3 DNA reads TGTGCCAGCAGTAACCCCGGGACTAGCGGGGGGACGAGGGGGGCCCAGTACTTC. Translated: CASSNPGTSGGTRGAQYF. The chain carries TRBV4-2 and TRBJ2-5; TRBD2 agrees at 15 bases. The CDR3 is 18 residues long. Germline V gene sequence: CDR1 LGHNA, CDR2 YNFKEQ. The trim removed 6 bases at V and 9 bases at J, leaving 17 bases unmatched.

This chain links TRBV2 with TRBJ2-5; 7 positions match TRBD2. V lost 8 bases and J lost 0; bases outside the gene matches: 3. The CDR3 contains 13 residues. Germline-derived CDR1 and CDR2 are SNHLY and FYNNEI. CDR3 nucleotides: TGTGCCAGCGGAGCGGGGAACCAAGAGACCCAGTACTTC. This encodes CASGAGNQETQYF.

The V and J genes are TRBV19 and TRBJ1-6; possible D gene TRBD1, 6 bases. The germline CDR1 and CDR2 sequences are LNHDA and SQIVND (reference sequence). The CDR3 is made up of 13 amino acids. Trimming stripped 4 bases from V and 10 bases from J, with 11 bases between. CDR3 in DNA: TGTGCCAGTAGTACAGGGGAGAGGTCACCCCTCCACTTT. The encoded protein is CASSTGERSPLHF. Combining the CDR3 with reference TRBV19 and TRBJ1-6 gives the whole variable domain DGGITQSPKYLFRKEGQNVTLSCEQNLNHDAMYWYRQDPGQGLRLIYYSQIVNDFQKGDIAEGYSVSREKKESFPLTVTSAQKNPTAFYLCASSTGERSPLHFGNGTRLTVT.

This sequence joins TRBV3-1 (or the pseudogene TRBV3-2) and TRBJ2-2; the match to TRBD2 covers 14 bases. CDR1 LGHDT and CDR2 YNNKEL come from the germline V gene (reference sequence). V trimming: 2 bases; J trimming: 6 bases; junction bases outside the gene matches: 2. The CDR3 loop spans 16 amino acids. The CDR3: CASSQRTSGRSGELFF. CDR3 DNA: TGTGCCAGCAGCCAAAGGACTAGCGGGAGGTCCGGGGAGCTGTTTTTT.

The chain uses TRBV6-1 and TRBJ2-7; 7 nucleotides line up with TRBD1. V gave up 2 bases and J gave up 4 bases; unmatched junction bases: 11. The CDR3 totals 16 residues. CDR1 MNHNS and CDR2 SASEGT come from the germline V gene. CDR3 amino acids: CASSESRTGVGYEQYF. In DNA, the CDR3 is TGTGCCAGCAGTGAAAGTAGAACAGGGGTAGGGTACGAGCAGTACTTC.

The chain combines TRBV2 with TRBJ2-1, with TRBD1 matching 7 bases. The trim removed 3 bases at V and 4 bases at J, leaving 0 bases unmatched. This CDR3 contains 13 residues. Germline CDR1 reads SNHLY; CDR2 reads FYNNEI. Here the CDR3 DNA reads TGTGCCAGCAGTGACAGGGGGTACAATGAGCAGTTCTTC. Residues: CASSDRGYNEQFF.

The chain recombines TRBV29-1 with TRBJ2-1, with 8 positions matching TRBD2. Germline V gene lookup returns CDR1 SQVTM and CDR2 ANQGSEA. The CDR3 is made up of 16 amino acids. Trimming at V came to 7 bases and at J to 0 bases, leaving 11 bases not matched to a gene. CDR3 nucleotides: TGCAGCGGTTACCCCCTAGCGGGTAGCTCCTACAATGAGCAGTTCTTC. It yields the protein CSGYPLAGSSYNEQFF.

V gene TRBV5-4 combines with J gene TRBJ1-2; 8 positions agree with TRBD1. The CDR3 is 14 amino acids. Germline CDR1 and CDR2: SGHNT and YYREEE (reference sequence). Trimming at V came to 0 bases and at J to 4 bases, leaving 2 bases not matched to a gene. This chain's CDR3 is CASSLGDRGYGYTF. CDR3 nucleotide sequence: TGTGCCAGCAGCTTGGGCGACAGGGGCTATGGCTACACCTTC. Combining the CDR3 with reference TRBV5-4 and TRBJ1-2 gives the whole variable domain ETGVTQSPTHLIKTRGQQVTLRCSSQSGHNTVSWYQQALGQGPQFIFQYYREEENGRGNFPPRFSGLQFPNYSSELNVNALELDDSALYLCASSLGDRGYGYTFGSGTRLTVV.

The genes are TRBV11-2 and TRBJ2-7; 8 bases align to TRBD2. The trim removed 8 bases at V and 4 bases at J, leaving 16 bases unmatched. This CDR3 contains 16 residues. The germline CDR1 and CDR2 sequences are SGHAT and FQNNGV. As DNA, the CDR3 is TGTGCCAGCCGAACCGCCCGGGGGGGAAGTAGGTACGAGCAGTACTTC. This sequence encodes CASRTARGGSRYEQYF. The full variable domain, rest sourced from reference TRBV11-2 and TRBJ2-7, is EAGVAQSPRYKIIEKRQSVAFWCNPISGHATLYWYQQILGQGPKLLIQFQNNGVVDDSQLPKDRFSAERLKGVDSTLKIQPAKLEDSAVYLCASRTARGGSRYEQYFGPGTRLTVT.

CDR3 amino acids: CASSFGSLADNEQFF. DNA for the CDR3: TGTGCCAGCAGTTTCGGGAGTTTAGCCGACAATGAGCAGTTCTTC. The chain joins TRBV6-2 or TRBV6-3 to TRBJ2-1; a weak D match, TRBD2 (6 bases). Germline CDR1 is MNHEY and CDR2 is SVGEGT. Between the trimmed V and J ends, which lost 4 bases and 5 bases, there was a span of 15 bases. This CDR3 spans 15 amino acids.

CDR3 in amino acids: CASGWTAEGNGSGYTF. CDR3 DNA sequence: TGTGCTAGTGGTTGGACCGCGGAGGGGAACGGATCTGGCTACACCTTC. This sequence joins TRBV12-5 and TRBJ1-2; weak D call: TRBD1 (5 bases). This CDR3 contains 16 residues. V was clipped by 4 bases and J by 7 bases, with 22 bases between them. CDR1 is LGHNT and CDR2 is FRNRAP in the germline V gene. The variable domain in full, with the rest retrieved from reference TRBV12-5 and TRBJ1-2, is DARVTQTPRHKVTEMGQEVTMRCQPILGHNTVFWYRQTMMQGLELLAYFRNRAPLDDSGMPKDRFSAEMPDATLATLKIQPSEPRDSAVYFCASGWTAEGNGSGYTFGSGTRLTVV.